The 31 T cell receptor beta chains listed next were all sequenced from one sample in a study of blood T cell repertoires in COVID-19. The protocol was immunoSEQ multiplex PCR, while the TCRdb copy is restricted to in-frame clones and leaves out a portion. Counted here are 190,000 or so clones, 85% to 90% occurring once; the ten biggest clones make up 1.2%. Sequenced input: PBMCs or T cells enriched from blood (not recorded which). The receptors originated from a man aged 25-45 years who had recovered from COVID-19.

V and J are TRBV6-2 or TRBV6-3 and TRBJ1-1, with a weak D call TRBD1 (5 bases). V gave up 0 bases and J gave up 4 bases, with 9 bases separating them. CDR1 is MNHEY and CDR2 is SVGEGT in the germline V gene. This CDR3 is 14 amino acids long. DNA of the CDR3: TGTGCCAGCAGTTACTCCGGACATAGCACTGAAGCTTTCTTT. Amino acids: CASSYSGHSTEAFF.

The chain is built from TRBV2 and TRBJ2-2; D remains ambiguous. The CDR3 has 12 amino acids. The V gene's germline CDR1 is SNHLY and CDR2 FYNNEI. Trimming pared 5 bases from V and 7 bases from J, leaving 8 bases between. The CDR3 nucleotides read TGTGCCAGCAGTTGGGCCGGCGGGGAGCTGTTTTTT. Translated: CASSWAGGELFF.

V and J are TRBV11-2 and TRBJ2-3; possible D gene TRBD2, 6 bases. Germline CDR1 and CDR2: SGHAT and FQNNGV. The ends were cut back, 6 bases at V and 6 bases at J, with 22 bases in the middle. The length of the CDR3 is 16 residues. CDR3 DNA: TGTGCCAGCAGGTACAGGCTTAATACGGGAGAGGATACGCAGTATTTT. The encoded protein is CASRYRLNTGEDTQYF.

This rearrangement joins TRBV6-1 to TRBJ1-4, with 7 bases fitting TRBD1. This CDR3 contains 16 residues. Per the germline V gene, CDR1 is MNHNS and CDR2 is SASEGT. The ends lost 4 bases at V and 8 bases at J; junction bases unmatched: 13. CDR3 protein: CASSGTQGSIREKLFF. The DNA for the CDR3 is TGTGCCAGCAGTGGGACACAGGGGTCGATTCGGGAAAAACTGTTTTTT.

The chain joins TRBV28 to TRBJ2-7; 13 bases are shared with TRBD2. The J segment lost 9 bases and the V segment lost 5 bases, leaving 10 bases of the junction unmatched. The germline CDR1 and CDR2 sequences are MDHEN and SYDVKM. The CDR3 is 15 residues long. The CDR3 protein is CASSPRTSGSLGQYF. In DNA form, the CDR3 reads TGTGCCAGCAGTCCCCGGACTAGCGGGAGCCTGGGGCAGTACTTC.

The chain couples TRBV5-4 to TRBJ2-1; possibly TRBD1 for D (6 bases). The V gene's germline CDR1 is SGHNT and CDR2 YYREEE (reference sequence). Trimming pared 1 base from V and 6 bases from J, leaving 14 bases between. The CDR3 covers 15 residues. CDR3 loop: CASSLQSGERNEQFF. The CDR3 nucleotides read TGTGCCAGCAGCTTGCAATCAGGGGAACGCAATGAGCAGTTCTTC.

This chain links TRBV2 with TRBJ2-2, with 10 positions matching TRBD2. There are 15 residues in the CDR3. Per the germline V gene, CDR1 is SNHLY and CDR2 is FYNNEI. V trimming: 4 bases; J trimming: 6 bases; junction bases outside the gene matches: 5. CDR3 loop: CASSGLAGDPGELFF. The DNA for the CDR3 is TGTGCCAGCAGTGGGCTAGCGGGGGACCCCGGGGAGCTGTTTTTT.

The gene calls are TRBV4-2 and TRBJ2-5, with TRBD1 as a possible D gene (5 bases). The CDR3 runs 16 residues. Trimming cost V 0 bases and J 0 bases, with 11 bases left between them. The germline gives CDR1 LGHNA, CDR2 YNFKEQ. This CDR3 reads CASSQEGQPYQETQYF. CDR3 coding DNA: TGTGCCAGCAGCCAAGAGGGGCAGCCGTACCAAGAGACCCAGTACTTC.

This rearrangement joins TRBV5-5 to TRBJ1-1; no definite D call. This CDR3 region has 13 residues. CDR1 and CDR2 from the germline V gene are SGHKS and YYEKEE (reference sequence). V lost 0 bases, J lost 3 bases, and 6 bases lay in between. This CDR3 is CASSLDRDTEAFF. In DNA form, the CDR3 reads TGTGCCAGCAGCTTGGATAGAGACACTGAAGCTTTCTTT.

Points on this clone: At the DNA level, this CDR3 is encoded by other sequences in the same sample as well. The rearrangement links TRBV6-5 to TRBJ2-7; TRBD1 aligns across 10 bases. The V gene's germline CDR1 is MNHEY and CDR2 SVGAGI. Losses at the gene ends were 2 bases for V and 0 bases for J; bases not matched to a gene: 1. This CDR3 is built from 15 residues. For the CDR3, the DNA is TGTGCCAGCAGTTACAGGGACAGGGGCTCCTACGAGCAGTACTTC. Translating it yields CASSYRDRGSYEQYF.

The chain couples TRBV30 to TRBJ1-2; D gene uncertain. The V end lost 4 bases, the J end lost 6 bases, and 9 bases lay between the germline ends. This CDR3 region has 11 residues. CDR1 is GTSNPN, CDR2 SVGIG, per germline (reference sequence). The CDR3 here is CAWTGEDGYTF. In DNA, the CDR3 is TGTGCCTGGACAGGTGAAGATGGCTACACCTTC.

This clone appeared a single time. This chain links TRBV6-2 or TRBV6-3 with TRBJ2-3; 10 bases agree with TRBD1. The CDR3 spans 17 residues. Germline V gene data show CDR1 as MNHEY and CDR2 as SVGEGT. The junction had 13 bases not matched to a gene; V was cut back by 5 bases and J by 5 bases. CDR3 residues: CASSNKEGTGVGDTQYF. The CDR3 coding sequence is TGTGCCAGCAGTAATAAGGAAGGGACAGGGGTAGGAGATACGCAGTATTTT.

The chain couples TRBV6-5 to TRBJ2-7, with D possibly being TRBD1 (5 bases). The V gene's germline CDR1 is MNHEY and CDR2 SVGAGI. V was trimmed by 2 bases and J by 2 bases, leaving 13 bases between them. The length of the CDR3 is 15 residues. The CDR3 loop is CASSYAWTQTYEQYF. The CDR3 nucleotides are TGTGCCAGCAGTTACGCGTGGACACAAACCTACGAGCAGTACTTC.

The chain has TRBV18 and TRBJ2-5; D is possibly TRBD2 (5 bases). The V end was cut by 1 base, the J end by 5 bases, with 8 bases between. There are 13 residues in the CDR3. Germline assignment: CDR1 KGHSH and CDR2 LQKENI. CDR3 DNA sequence: TGTGCCAGCTCACCACGGACGGGGGAGACCCAGTACTTC. Translating gives CASSPRTGETQYF.

The rearrangement joins TRBV11-2 to TRBJ2-7, with D maybe TRBD2 (5 bases). V was trimmed by 2 bases and J by 0 bases, leaving 8 bases between them. This CDR3 contains 14 residues. Germline CDR1 is SGHAT and CDR2 is FQNNGV. CDR3 region: CASSLLGSSYEQYF. CDR3 sequence (DNA): TGTGCCAGCAGCTTACTTGGGAGCTCCTACGAGCAGTACTTC.

The chain combines TRBV2 with TRBJ1-4; D is undetermined. The ends were cut back, 0 bases at V and 7 bases at J, with 12 bases in the middle. CDR3 length: 15 residues. Germline V CDR1 and CDR2: SNHLY, FYNNEI. DNA for the CDR3: TGTGCCAGCAGTGAAGCGGAAAAGCGGATTGAAAAACTGTTTTTT. Amino acids: CASSEAEKRIEKLFF.

For this clone: At one of its ends the junction is not consistent with the germline gene, which may arise from a read error. The genes are TRBV6-1 and TRBJ1-5, with TRBD1 matching over 9 bases. The germline CDR1 and CDR2 sequences are MNHNS and SASEGT. This CDR3 is 14 amino acids long. The CDR3 reads CASIEDRGNQPQHF. The CDR3 DNA is TGTGCCAGCATTGAAGACAGGGGGAATCAGCCCCAGCATTTT.

This clone came up a few times. The chain recombines TRBV7-9 with TRBJ2-3; 7 bases fit TRBD1. V shed 6 bases and J 0 bases; nucleotides not matched to a gene: 6. The CDR3 contains 15 residues. The germline V gene encodes CDR1 SEHNR and CDR2 FQNEAQ (reference sequence). The CDR3: CASSRQGHSTDTQYF. CDR3 nucleotide sequence: TGTGCCAGCAGTCGACAGGGCCATAGCACAGATACGCAGTATTTT.

The chain links TRBV6-5 to TRBJ2-7; D might be TRBD1 (5 bases). Trimming cost V 3 bases and J 2 bases, with 14 bases left between them. Germline V gene lookup returns CDR1 MNHEY and CDR2 SVGAGI. The CDR3 totals 15 residues. The CDR3 DNA sequence: TGTGCCAGCAGTTATGTCCAGGGAAAAACCTACGAGCAGTACTTC. Translation: CASSYVQGKTYEQYF.

This chain uses TRBV7-9 with TRBJ1-4; 9 bases line up with TRBD1. The CDR3 contains 16 residues. CDR1 and CDR2 (germline): SEHNR, FQNEAQ (reference sequence). V was pared by 5 bases and J by 3 bases, with 7 bases of the junction left unmatched. The CDR3 DNA reads TGTGCCAGCAGCCTTGACAGGGGGGGACCTAATGAAAAACTGTTTTTT. Encoded protein: CASSLDRGGPNEKLFF.

In its sample, this clone was seen once. The chain is built from TRBV27 and TRBJ2-2, with 8 bases identical to TRBD2. V lost 3 bases and J lost 5; bases outside the gene matches: 2. Germline-derived CDR1 and CDR2 are MNHEY and SMNVEV (reference sequence). The CDR3 runs to 14 residues. CDR3 sequence reads: CASSFGGATGELFF. DNA of the CDR3: TGTGCCAGCAGTTTCGGGGGGGCGACCGGGGAGCTGTTTTTT.

In its sample, this clone was seen a few times. The genes are TRBV4-3 and TRBJ2-2; TRBD2 aligns across 8 bases. V lost 1 base and J lost 2; bases outside the gene matches: 6. Looked up from germline, CDR1 is LGHNA and CDR2 is YSLEER. The CDR3 contains 17 residues. The CDR3 nucleotides are TGCGCCAGCAGCCAAGTATGGAGCGGGGGAAACACCGGGGAGCTGTTTTTT. The encoded protein is CASSQVWSGGNTGELFF.

The rearrangement joins TRBV15 to TRBJ2-3; 9 bases match TRBD2. With 9 bases clipped from V and 3 bases from J, the junction kept 10 bases outside the gene matches. CDR1 and CDR2 from the germline V gene are LNHNV and YYDKDF (reference sequence). The CDR3 covers 15 residues. This chain's CDR3 is CATTVRSGRTDTQYF. As DNA, the CDR3 is TGTGCCACTACCGTAAGGAGCGGGAGGACAGATACGCAGTATTTT.

The CDR3 protein is CASSFTRQGAPNGYTF. CDR3 in DNA: TGTGCCAGCAGCTTTACCAGACAGGGGGCGCCGAATGGCTACACCTTC. The chain combines TRBV7-9 with TRBJ1-2, with 10 bases identical to TRBD1. The V and J ends lost 3 bases and 6 bases, in that order; junction bases with no gene match: 10. Germline V CDR1 and CDR2: SEHNR, FQNEAQ (reference sequence). The CDR3 sequence is 16 residues long. Full variable domain (remainder filled in from reference TRBV7-9 and TRBJ1-2): DTGVSQNPRHKITKRGQNVTFRCDPISEHNRLYWYRQTLGQGPEFLTYFQNEAQLEKSRLLSDRFSAERPKGSFSTLEIQRTEQGDSAMYLCASSFTRQGAPNGYTFGSGTRLTVV.

The chain couples TRBV7-9 to TRBJ2-4; D ambiguous. The CDR3 runs to 17 residues. V lost 3 bases, J lost 6 bases, and 21 bases lay in between. Germline values: CDR1 SEHNR, CDR2 FQNEAQ (reference sequence). The CDR3 reads CASSFQTRPSGGNIQYF. CDR3 nucleotide sequence: TGTGCCAGCAGCTTCCAAACTCGCCCCTCCGGTGGAAACATTCAGTACTTC.

The J gene is TRBJ2-2, the V gene TRBV6-5; D remains ambiguous. V was cut by 7 bases and J by 4 bases, with 4 bases left in between. This CDR3 comprises 11 residues. Germline CDR1 MNHEY, CDR2 SVGAGI. CDR3 protein: CASISTGELFF. In nucleotides, the CDR3 is TGTGCCAGCATCTCCACCGGGGAGCTGTTTTTT.

A single count supports this clone. The chain joins TRBV4-3 to TRBJ1-3; 8 nucleotides line up with TRBD1. The CDR3 loop spans 17 amino acids. J lost 4 bases, V lost 0 bases, and 8 bases had no gene match. Per germline, CDR1 LGHNA and CDR2 YSLEER. The CDR3 loop is CASSQDRSGGAGNTIYF. CDR3 nucleotides: TGCGCCAGCAGCCAAGATAGGTCAGGGGGCGCGGGAAACACCATATATTTT.

The V gene is TRBV19, the J gene TRBJ1-3; 7 bases agree with TRBD1. The CDR3 sequence is 14 residues long. CDR1 LNHDA and CDR2 SQIVND come from the germline V gene (reference sequence). The junction had 3 bases not matched to a gene; V was cut back by 7 bases and J by 0 bases. CDR3 sequence: CASMDRSSGNTIYF. The CDR3 DNA sequence: TGTGCCAGTATGGACAGGAGCTCTGGAAACACCATATATTTT.

The rearrangement joins TRBV7-9 to TRBJ2-1; perhaps TRBD2 as D (5 bases). The germline CDR1 and CDR2 sequences are SEHNR and FQNEAQ (reference sequence). Trimming took off 6 bases at V and 3 bases at J, with 6 bases between the two ends. CDR3 length: 12 amino acids. CDR3 sequence (DNA): TGTGCCAGCAGAAGCGGCTACAATGAGCAGTTCTTC. Translated, it gives CASRSGYNEQFF.

This chain joins TRBV9 and TRBJ2-2; the match to TRBD1 covers 10 bases. The germline gives CDR1 SGDLS, CDR2 YYNGEE. The trim removed 4 bases at V and 5 bases at J, leaving 5 bases unmatched. The CDR3 is 15 residues long. The CDR3 nucleotides read TGTGCCAGCAGCCCACGGACAGGGGGAACCGGGGAGCTGTTTTTT. This sequence encodes CASSPRTGGTGELFF.

The chain couples TRBV5-1 to TRBJ2-1; TRBD2 aligns across 9 bases. V shed 4 bases and J 5 bases; nucleotides not matched to a gene: 4. Germline-derived CDR1 and CDR2 are SGHRS and YFSETQ. This CDR3 has 14 amino acids. The CDR3 is CASSPGTSNNEQFF. CDR3 DNA: TGCGCCAGCAGCCCCGGGACTAGCAACAATGAGCAGTTCTTC.